This T cell receptor (beta chain) comes out of a study of T cell responses to AZD1222 COVID-19 vaccine. Findings and caveats of the study: The reported proportion of spike-specific TCRs targeting unmutated variant regions was nearly half. Spike regions recognized by vaccine-associated CD4 TCRs spanned the protein, led by 160-218 and 743-854. White British donors predominated, females outnumbered males, and clonal diversity was possibly underestimated. Among those given AZD1222, only 6 or 7 were seropositive at baseline.

Libraries were prepared by immunoSEQ multiplex PCR; TCRdb keeps only in-frame clonotypes and omits some of them. Counted here are about 150,000 clones, just under 95% occurring once; the ten biggest clones make up about 1.5%. Worth noting for this clone: The antigen is undetermined.

This receptor was taken from an adult in good health. The source was peripheral blood, collected on day 0 of AZD1222 vaccination.

The CDR3: CASSLNNRGAFYNEQFF. CDR3 DNA sequence: TGCGCCAGCAGCTTAAATAACAGGGGGGCTTTCTACAATGAGCAGTTCTTC. The J gene is TRBJ2-1, the V gene TRBV5-1; the match to TRBD1 covers 8 bases. Germline V gene sequence: CDR1 SGHRS, CDR2 YFSETQ. The CDR3 extends over 17 amino acids. J gave up 3 bases and V 2 bases, and 10 bases lay outside the gene matches.